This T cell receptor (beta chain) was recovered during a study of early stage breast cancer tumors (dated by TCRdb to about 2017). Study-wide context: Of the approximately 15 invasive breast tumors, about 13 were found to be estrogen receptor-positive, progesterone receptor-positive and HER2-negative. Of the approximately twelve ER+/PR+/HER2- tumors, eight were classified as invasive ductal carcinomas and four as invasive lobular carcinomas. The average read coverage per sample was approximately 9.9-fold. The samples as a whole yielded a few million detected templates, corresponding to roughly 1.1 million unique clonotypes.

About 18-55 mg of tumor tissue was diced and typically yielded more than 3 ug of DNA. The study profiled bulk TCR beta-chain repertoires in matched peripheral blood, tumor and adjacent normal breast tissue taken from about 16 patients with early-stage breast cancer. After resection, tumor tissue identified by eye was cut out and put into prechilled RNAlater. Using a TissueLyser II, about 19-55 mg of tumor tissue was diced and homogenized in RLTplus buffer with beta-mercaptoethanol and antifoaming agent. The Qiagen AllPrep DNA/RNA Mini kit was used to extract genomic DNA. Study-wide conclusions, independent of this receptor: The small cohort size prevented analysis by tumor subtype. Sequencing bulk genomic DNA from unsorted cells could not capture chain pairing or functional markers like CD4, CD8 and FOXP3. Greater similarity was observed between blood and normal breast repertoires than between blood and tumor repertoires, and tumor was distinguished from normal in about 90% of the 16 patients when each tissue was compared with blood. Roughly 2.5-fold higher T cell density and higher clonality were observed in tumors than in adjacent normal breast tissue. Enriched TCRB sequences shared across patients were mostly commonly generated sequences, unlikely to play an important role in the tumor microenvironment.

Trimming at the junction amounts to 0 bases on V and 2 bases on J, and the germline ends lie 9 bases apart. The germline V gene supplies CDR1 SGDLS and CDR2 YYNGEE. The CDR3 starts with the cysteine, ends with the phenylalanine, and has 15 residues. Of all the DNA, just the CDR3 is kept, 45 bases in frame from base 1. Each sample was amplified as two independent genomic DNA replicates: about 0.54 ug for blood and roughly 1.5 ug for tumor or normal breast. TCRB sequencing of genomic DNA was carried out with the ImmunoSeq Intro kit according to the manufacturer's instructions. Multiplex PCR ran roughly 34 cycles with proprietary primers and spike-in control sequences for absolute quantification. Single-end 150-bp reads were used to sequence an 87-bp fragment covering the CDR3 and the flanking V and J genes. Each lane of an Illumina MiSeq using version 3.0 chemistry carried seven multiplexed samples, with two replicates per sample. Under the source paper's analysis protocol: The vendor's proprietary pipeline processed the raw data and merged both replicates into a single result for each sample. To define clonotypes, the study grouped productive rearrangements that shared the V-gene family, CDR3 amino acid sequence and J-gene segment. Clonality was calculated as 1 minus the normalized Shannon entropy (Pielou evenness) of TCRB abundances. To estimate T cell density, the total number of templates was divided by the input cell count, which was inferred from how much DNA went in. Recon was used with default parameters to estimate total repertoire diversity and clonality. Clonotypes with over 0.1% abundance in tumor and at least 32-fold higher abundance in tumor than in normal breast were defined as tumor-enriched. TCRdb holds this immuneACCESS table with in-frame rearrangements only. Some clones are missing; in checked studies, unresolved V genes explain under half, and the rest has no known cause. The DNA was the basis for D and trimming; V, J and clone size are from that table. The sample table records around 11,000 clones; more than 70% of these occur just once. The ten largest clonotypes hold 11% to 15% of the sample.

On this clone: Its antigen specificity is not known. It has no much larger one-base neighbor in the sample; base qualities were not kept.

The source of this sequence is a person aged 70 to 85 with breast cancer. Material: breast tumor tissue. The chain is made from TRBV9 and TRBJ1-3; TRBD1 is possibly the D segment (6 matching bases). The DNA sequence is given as TGTGCCAGCAGCGTAGGCGGGGGGCCTGGAAACACCATATATTTT. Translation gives CASSVGGGPGNTIYF. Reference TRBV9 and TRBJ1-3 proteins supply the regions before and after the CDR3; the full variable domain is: DSGVTQTPKHLITATGQRVTLRCSPRSGDLSVYWYQQSLDQGLQFLIQYYNGEERAKGNILERFSAQQFPDLHSELNLSSLELGDSALYFCASSVGGGPGNTIYFGEGSWLTVV.